One sample yielded the 5 T cell receptor beta chains listed below, sequenced in a study of blood T cells in healthy people across ages. With a J-beta primer mix and a sample-barcoded 5' primer, a second PCR ran roughly 7 to 11 cycles. One entry per CDR3 protein, called by TCRdb with MiXCR from the 5' RACE reads. The table has 850,000 to 950,000 distinct CDR3 sequences, under 30% seen once. The sequenced material came from blood. The receptor set was obtained from a woman of 80 years or more in good health.

This clonotype was observed at least ten times. V gene TRBV12-3 or TRBV12-4 combines with J gene TRBJ1-1; weak D call: TRBD1 (5 bases). The germline V and J ends were trimmed by 2 bases and 4 bases, with 8 bases remaining between them. CDR3 length: 13 residues. The DNA of the CDR3 is TGTGCCAGCAGTTTACTGGGGGTCACTGAAGCTTTCTTT. Residues: CASSLLGVTEAFF.

The chain uses TRBV18 and TRBJ2-4, with 9 bases identical to TRBD1. Germline V CDR1 and CDR2: KGHSH, LQKENI. The CDR3 length is 15 residues. V lost 3 bases and J lost 13; bases outside the gene matches: 13. DNA of the CDR3: TGTGCCAGCTCACCTGGGACAGGGAGCTCCTACAAGCAGTACTTC. It specifies CASSPGTGSSYKQYF. Complete variable domain (other parts from reference TRBV18 and TRBJ2-4): NAGVMQNPRHLVRRRGQEARLRCSPMKGHSHVYWYRQLPEEGLKFMVYLQKENIIDESGMPKERFSAEFPKEGPSILRIQQVVRGDSAAYFCASSPGTGSSYKQYFGAGTRLSVL.

As regards this clonotype: This clone may be a read error of a much larger clone one base away. The gene calls are TRBV20-1 and TRBJ1-2, with no clear D. The germline gives CDR1 DFQATT, CDR2 SNEGSKA (reference sequence). The CDR3 contains 14 residues. The CDR3 sequence: CSAAPRTDEHGYIF. The CDR3, as DNA: TGCAGTGCTGCCCCCCGGACGGACGAACATGGCTACATCTTC.

The sample holds one count of this clonotype. The chain employs TRBV5-6 and TRBJ2-5; 14 nucleotides agree with TRBD2. The CDR3 has 16 amino acids. Germline values: CDR1 SGHDT, CDR2 YYEEEE. V shed 6 bases and J 5 bases; nucleotides not matched to a gene: 9. CDR3 sequence reads: CASTGTSGSSWETQYF. The CDR3 bases are TGTGCCAGCACCGGGACTAGCGGGAGTTCGTGGGAGACCCAGTACTTC.

This clonotype was seen more than once but under ten times. This chain uses TRBV20-1 with TRBJ1-2; D is unresolved. Germline V gene lookup returns CDR1 DFQATT and CDR2 SNEGSKA (reference sequence). This CDR3 comprises 11 residues. V was clipped by 4 bases and J by 3 bases, with 6 bases between them. The CDR3: CSATSYYGYTF. CDR3 sequence (DNA): TGCAGTGCTACCAGCTACTATGGCTACACCTTC.